These T cell receptor beta chains were read from a single sample in a study of T cells expressing NK-cell markers. TCRdb re-called the 5' RACE reads; one entry per CDR3 protein, DNA not given. Listed are about 550,000 distinct CDR3 sequences; approximately 3.6% falls within the top ten. Sample: blood T cells: a sorted CD56 or NKG2C T cell subset, CD4+ or CD8+ T cells, or bulk PBMC T cells (not recorded which). The source of these receptors is a man aged 18 to 35 in good health. The CDR3 runs from the conserved cysteine through the conserved F or W.

TRBV20-1	TRBJ2-5	CSAMPRRQTQYF
TRBV4-2	TRBJ2-7	CASTQAAGGSYEQYF
TRBV10-3	TRBJ2-2	CAPLTHTGELFF
TRBV19	TRBJ2-2	CASKRPAGELFF
TRBV6-5	TRBJ1-2	CASSYSTASNYGYTF
TRBV20-1	TRBJ2-5	CSARRGGLTATQYF
TRBV25-1	TRBJ2-1	CASSGEGTSSYNEQFF
TRBV12-3/TRBV12-4	TRBJ1-1	CASSLVERPGTEAFF
TRBV2	TRBJ1-5	CASSEPQTGPKPRRPQHF
TRBV4-3	TRBJ2-1	CASSQLREGNEQFF
TRBV11-2	TRBJ2-1	CASSLVRPQESPFF
TRBV7-8	TRBJ2-7	CASSLDMSYEQYF
TRBV7-9	TRBJ2-4	CASSFRGNGNIQYF
TRBV27	TRBJ2-3	CASSYLGLAGAEADTQYF
TRBV29-1	TRBJ2-3	CSVTTGFSGTDTQYF
TRBV4-2	TRBJ2-1	CASSQLPGQGTDNEQFF
TRBV30	TRBJ2-1	CAWMYYDYNEQFF
TRBV7-2	TRBJ2-1	CASRRTGATYNEQFF
TRBV9	TRBJ2-7	CASSVGSGLAGFEQYF
TRBV7-2	TRBJ2-1	CASSPTRGLRNEQFF
TRBV5-1	TRBJ1-1	CASSRGGYMNTEAFF
TRBV12-3/TRBV12-4	TRBJ2-1	CASSPVGRNEQFF
TRBV30	TRBJ2-3	CAWRPRTRTDTQYF
TRBV7-8	TRBJ2-2	CASSARGGRAGELFF
TRBV6-1	TRBJ2-5	CASRQGRGETQYF
TRBV12-3/TRBV12-4	TRBJ1-4	CASSPIPGRGGEKLFF
TRBV12-3/TRBV12-4	TRBJ2-1	CATDEKPSGSYNEQFF
TRBV7-9	TRBJ1-2	CASSPRQGEENGYTF